This T cell receptor beta chain was found in a study of cytomegalovirus exposure and HLA in healthy donors. Primers included in the PCR were 60 Vbeta and 13 Jbeta primers. Generated by immunoSEQ multiplex PCR, the TCRdb table keeps only in-frame clones and is missing some. The repertoire holds 150,000 to 200,000 clones, with roughly 78% as singletons. The sample comprised PBMCs. The origin of this receptor is a boy between 10 and 17 years old in good health and CMV-seronegative.

CDR3 sequence (DNA): TGTGCCAGCAGCCAAGAGGGCGGGAGCCAATACGAGCAGTACTTC. Amino acids: CASSQEGGSQYEQYF. The chain employs TRBV4-2 and TRBJ2-7; TRBD2 matches at 7 bases. This CDR3 is built from 15 residues. After removal of 0 bases from V and 4 bases from J, the junction contained 6 bases not matched to a gene. The germline V gene encodes CDR1 LGHNA and CDR2 YNFKEQ.